A single sample is the source of the 25 T cell receptor beta chains below, sequenced in a study of blood T cells in healthy people across ages. The use of a sample-barcoded 5' primer and a J-beta primer mix characterized a second PCR of roughly 6 to 12 cycles. In TCRdb, the 5' RACE reads were re-called with MiXCR into one record per CDR3 protein. The sample records 730,000 or so distinct CDR3 sequences, around 46% being singletons. The sequenced material came from blood. The origin of the receptors is a woman aged 60-75 years in good health.

V is TRBV29-1 and J is TRBJ2-7, with D perhaps TRBD2 (5 bases). With 4 bases removed from V and 2 bases from J, the gap between germline ends came to 9 bases. The CDR3 totals 12 residues. CDR1 is SQVTM and CDR2 is ANQGSEA in the germline V gene. The CDR3 spells CSVVEGAYEQYF. CDR3 DNA: TGCAGCGTTGTTGAGGGAGCCTACGAGCAGTACTTC.

This clonotype was observed a single time. A clone one base away is much larger, so this may be a read error. The chain recombines TRBV12-3 or TRBV12-4 with TRBJ2-3; possibly TRBD2 for D (7 bases). The CDR3 is made up of 14 amino acids. V gave up 6 bases and J gave up 1 base, with 11 bases separating them. DNA of the CDR3: TGTGCCAGCAGGGTAGGGGGGGGCACAGATACGCAGTATTTT. Translated, it gives CASRVGGGTDTQYF.

This clonotype appeared a few times. This rearrangement joins TRBV7-3 to TRBJ2-7; 9 bases map to TRBD1. This CDR3 is built from 13 residues. Germline CDR1 and CDR2: SGHTA and FQGTGA. Trimming removed 5 bases from V and 6 bases from J; junction bases left unmatched: 5. CDR3 in amino acids: CASSADRGGEQYF. DNA of the CDR3: TGTGCCAGCAGCGCGGACAGGGGTGGCGAGCAGTACTTC.

J is TRBJ2-2 and V is TRBV5-1; no reliable D call. The CDR3 consists of 16 residues. Germline CDR1 SGHRS, CDR2 YFSETQ. The V gene lost 1 base and the J gene lost 2 bases, with 12 bases spanning the gap. The CDR3 DNA follows: TGCGCCAGCAGCTTGTCTCCACAGCATAACACCGGGGAGCTGTTTTTT. Translation: CASSLSPQHNTGELFF.

This sequence joins TRBV3-1 and TRBJ2-5; TRBD2 is a possible D gene (7 bases). The germline V gene has CDR1 LGHDT and CDR2 YNNKEL (reference sequence). This CDR3 contains 16 residues. Trimming stripped 3 bases from V and 5 bases from J, with 19 bases between. CDR3: CASSHAGARSVETQYF. Here the CDR3 DNA reads TGTGCCAGCAGCCATGCGGGGGCCCGTTCTGTGGAGACCCAGTACTTC.

The chain recombines TRBV27 with TRBJ1-6, with D tentatively TRBD1 (5 bases). Trimming cost V 4 bases and J 9 bases, with 16 bases left between them. This CDR3 contains 15 residues. Germline CDR1 MNHEY, CDR2 SMNVEV (reference sequence). The CDR3 nucleotides are TGTGCCAGCAGTTATCTACCCGACGGGGCTTCACCCCTCCACTTT. The encoded protein is CASSYLPDGASPLHF.

Note on this clonotype: The junction differs from germline at one of its ends, possibly a read error. V gene TRBV12-3 or TRBV12-4 combines with J gene TRBJ2-3; D gene unclear. This CDR3 is built from 14 residues. The CDR3 reads CASSLGGSTDRQYF. In nucleotides, the CDR3 is TGTGCCAGCAGTTTAGGCGGCAGCACAGATAGGCAGTATTTT.

This clonotype was recorded a few times. This rearrangement joins TRBV12-3 or TRBV12-4 to TRBJ1-1; the D gene is possibly TRBD1 (5 bases). Trimming stripped 7 bases from V and 0 bases from J, with 12 bases between. CDR3 length equals 14 residues. CDR3 sequence (DNA): TGTGCCAGCATCCCACAGGCGGTGAACACTGAAGCTTTCTTT. It specifies CASIPQAVNTEAFF.

This chain joins TRBV20-1 and TRBJ2-7, with D perhaps matching TRBD1 (6 bases). The length of the CDR3 is 12 residues. The germline V gene encodes CDR1 DFQATT and CDR2 SNEGSKA (reference sequence). Trimming took off 4 bases at V and 6 bases at J, with 13 bases between the two ends. CDR3 nucleotide sequence: TGCAGTGCTATCGGACAGACGGCCGAGCAGTACTTC. Translated: CSAIGQTAEQYF.

This chain links TRBV6-1 with TRBJ2-6; 9 nucleotides align to TRBD2. J gave up 0 bases and V 7 bases, and 7 bases lay outside the gene matches. Germline CDR1 is MNHNS and CDR2 is SASEGT. The CDR3 contains 17 residues. CDR3 in DNA: TGTGCCAGCACCCAAAGCGGGAGGTACTCTGGGGCCAACGTCCTGACTTTC. Amino acids: CASTQSGRYSGANVLTF.

The V and J genes are TRBV12-3 or TRBV12-4 and TRBJ1-5; D possibly corresponds to TRBD1 (6 bases). Trimming took off 5 bases at V and 7 bases at J, with 21 bases between the two ends. This CDR3 has 16 amino acids. CDR3 sequence reads: CASSPRGPQAGQPQHF. The CDR3 DNA reads TGTGCCAGCAGTCCCCGGGGGCCCCAAGCAGGGCAGCCCCAGCATTTT.

The V call is TRBV12-3 or TRBV12-4, the J call TRBJ2-7, with TRBD1 identical over 11 bases. The assigned J gene may be wrong: the sequence end matches TRBJ2-5 better. The CDR3 contains 14 residues. CDR3 DNA: TGTGCCAGCACTGGGACAGGGGGTGGAGAGACCCAGTACTTC. Its translation: CASTGTGGGETQYF.

The table lists this clonotype with a few counts. CDR3 nucleotides: TGTGCCAGCAGCTTAGTCCAGGGGGGTGATGAGCAGTTCTTC. Translated, it gives CASSLVQGGDEQFF. This rearrangement joins TRBV7-6 to TRBJ2-1, with D possibly TRBD1 on 7 matching bases. Per germline, CDR1 SGHVS and CDR2 FNYEAQ. Trimming removed 1 base from V and 8 bases from J, with 12 bases in between. The CDR3 consists of 14 residues.

CDR3 sequence reads: CASSYAAGSTYEQYF. For the CDR3, the DNA is TGTGCCAGCAGTTATGCCGCGGGCAGTACCTACGAGCAGTACTTC. The chain uses TRBV6-2 or TRBV6-3 and TRBJ2-7, with a possible D match to TRBD2 (5 bases). CDR3 size: 15 residues. CDR1 MNHEY and CDR2 SVGEGT come from the germline V gene. Trimming removed 3 bases from V and 2 bases from J, with 14 bases in between.

This clonotype was detected a few times. V gene TRBV3-1 combines with J gene TRBJ2-1, with 8 bases matching TRBD2. The V segment lost 3 bases and the J segment 7 bases; nucleotides outside the gene matches: 2. Per the germline V gene, CDR1 is LGHDT and CDR2 is YNNKEL (reference sequence). The CDR3 runs 13 residues. CDR3 sequence reads: CASSHGTSNEQFF. CDR3 sequence (DNA): TGTGCCAGCAGCCATGGGACTAGTAATGAGCAGTTCTTC.

This clonotype has only a few counts. This sequence joins TRBV9 and TRBJ2-7; the D gene is possibly TRBD2 (6 bases). V was cut by 0 bases and J by 3 bases, with 10 bases left in between. The CDR3 has 14 amino acids. Germline V gene lookup returns CDR1 SGDLS and CDR2 YYNGEE. CDR3 in amino acids: CASSVGPGDYEQYF. The CDR3 bases are TGTGCCAGCAGCGTAGGTCCGGGGGACTACGAGCAGTACTTC.

The rearrangement uses TRBV6-5 and TRBJ2-4, with D uncertain. The J call is in doubt because the DNA end fits TRBJ2-7 better. Germline V gene sequence: CDR1 MNHEY, CDR2 SVGAGI. This CDR3 region has 12 residues. This chain's CDR3 is CASRGMTYEQYF. As DNA, the CDR3 is TGTGCCAGCAGGGGGATGACCTACGAGCAGTACTTC.

V gene TRBV25-1 combines with J gene TRBJ2-7; 15 bases line up with TRBD2. The tail of the sequence fits TRBJ2-4 better, so the J call may be wrong. CDR3 length equals 16 residues. Germline CDR1 and CDR2: MGHDK and SYGVNS. CDR3 DNA sequence: TGTGCCAGCTCTCAAAGGACTAGCGGGAGGGGTGACATTCAGTACTTC. This translates into CASSQRTSGRGDIQYF.

With regard to this clonotype: At one of its ends the junction is not consistent with the germline gene, which may arise from a read error. The CDR3 nucleotides read TGTGCCAGTAGCTCAGGGACTAGCGGGGGGTGGACAGATACGCAGTATTTT. Translating gives CASSSGTSGGWTDTQYF. The J gene is TRBJ2-3, the V gene TRBV7-6; 15 positions agree with TRBD2. CDR1 is SGHVS and CDR2 is FNYEAQ in the germline V gene. This CDR3 region has 17 residues.

This chain connects TRBV7-9 to TRBJ1-3; maybe TRBD1 (5 bases). The CDR3 totals 15 residues. Per the germline V gene, CDR1 is SEHNR and CDR2 is FQNEAQ (reference sequence). The V and J ends lost 11 bases and 8 bases respectively, with 25 bases between them. CDR3 loop: CAGRRGYPGMDTIYF. CDR3 in DNA: TGTGCCGGTCGTCGGGGGTACCCCGGTATGGACACCATATATTTT.

The CDR3 loop is CATSPRTGRVDIQYF. In nucleotides, the CDR3 is TGTGCCACCAGCCCCCGGACAGGGCGGGTTGACATTCAGTACTTC. The V call is TRBV15, the J call TRBJ2-4; 8 bases match TRBD1. The ends lost 5 bases at V and 8 bases at J; junction bases unmatched: 11. This CDR3 is 15 amino acids long. Germline V gene data show CDR1 as LNHNV and CDR2 as YYDKDF (reference sequence).

The chain is built from TRBV6-6 and TRBJ2-7; 8 bases line up with TRBD2. CDR1 and CDR2 (germline): MNHNY, SVGAGI (reference sequence). V lost 0 bases to trimming and J lost 10 bases; unmatched junction nucleotides: 11. This CDR3 spans 15 amino acids. CDR3 in DNA: TGTGCCAGCAGTTACTCGATACGGGGGGGACCCACCCAGTACTTC. As protein: CASSYSIRGGPTQYF.

CDR3 sequence: CASSLSWTALDTQYF. CDR3 in DNA: TGTGCCAGCAGCTTATCGTGGACTGCCCTAGATACGCAGTATTTT. The rearrangement links TRBV7-6 to TRBJ2-3; D may be TRBD2 (5 bases). Germline values: CDR1 SGHVS, CDR2 FNYEAQ. The CDR3 has 15 amino acids. Trimming took off 2 bases at V and 5 bases at J, with 14 bases between the two ends.

This clonotype came up a few times. The CDR3: CASSLVRDSSYEQYF. DNA for the CDR3: TGTGCCAGCAGCCTCGTCCGGGACTCCTCCTACGAGCAGTACTTC. The chain couples TRBV7-2 to TRBJ2-7; a weak D match, TRBD2 (6 bases). The length of the CDR3 is 15 residues. Germline V lookup: CDR1 SGHTA, CDR2 FQGNSA. The V end was cut by 5 bases, the J end by 0 bases, with 14 bases between.

CDR3 in DNA: TGTGCCAGCAGCCAAGAGTGGCAGGTGAACAATGAGCAGTTCTTC. It encodes CASSQEWQVNNEQFF. The chain employs TRBV14 and TRBJ2-1; D call uncertain. The CDR3 extends over 15 amino acids. CDR1 is SGHDN, CDR2 FVKESK, per germline. V shed 0 bases and J shed 5 bases, with 11 bases lying between them.